The present entry profiles one TCR beta chain with its context. The CDR3 is 18 residues long. Germline CDR1 is MGHRA and CDR2 is YSYEKL. V lost 1 base, J lost 2 bases, and 20 bases lay in between. This sample is drawn from a study of shared clonotypes between healthy human individuals. TCRdb keeps only in-frame clones here, not all; method: immunoSEQ multiplex PCR. This table holds 2,500,000 or so clones, more than 80% found once. The specimen sequenced was naive CD4+ T cells sorted from blood. The sample's subset: CD45RA+ positively selected. The source is a young man in good health. The chain links TRBV4-1 to TRBJ2-5; possibly TRBD1 for D (6 bases). CDR3 coding DNA: TGCGCCAGCAGCCAAGTAAAGACAGGTCTGGGGATACAAGAGACCCAGTACTTC. This codes for CASSQVKTGLGIQETQYF.